This T cell receptor (beta chain) was recovered during a study of T cells in Graves' hyperthyroidism and ophthalmopathy. Broader study findings: Ophthalmopathy, which appeared later, was predicted by the model a median about 6 months before onset.

From RNA transcripts, TCR beta CDR3 regions were amplified. The HTBI set primed first-round TCR CDR3 RT-PCR. TCRdb analysed the multiplex PCR reads with MiXCR anew, one entry per CDR3 protein. The sample holds roughly 170,000 distinct CDR3 sequences, roughly 9.4% seen once. The sample holds many counts of this clonotype. Its matching antigen is unknown. CDR1 DFQATT and CDR2 SNEGSKA come from the germline V gene (reference sequence). This CDR3 spans 11 amino acids. V was clipped by 3 bases and J by 11 bases; unmatched bases: 4. The clonotype was recovered from a woman aged 18-35 years with Graves' hyperthyroidism that later progressed to Graves' ophthalmopathy. The sample taken for sequencing was blood. V gene TRBV20-1 combines with J gene TRBJ2-1; the match to TRBD2 covers 7 bases. The CDR3 DNA is TGCAGTGCTAGGGGGACTACCCAGCAGTTCTTC. It encodes CSARGTTQQFF.